The 8 T cell receptor beta chains in this list originate from one sample, sequenced in a study of shared clonotypes between healthy human individuals. Data came from immunoSEQ multiplex PCR; TCRdb stores just in-frame clones and leaves some out. Found here are over 2,000,000 clones, approximately 92% of them singletons; the top ten hold around 1.7%. Naive-designated CD8 cells lacked CD45RO, were positively enriched for CCR7, and omitted terminally differentiated effector memory CD45RA+ cells. What was sequenced was naive CD8+ T cells from PBMCs. The origin of the receptors is a man between 18 and 35 years old in good health. Some clones in this sample may be carry-over from other donors' samples.

Notes on this clone: At the DNA level, this CDR3 is encoded by other sequences in the same sample as well. The chain has TRBV25-1 and TRBJ1-2; D remains unclear. The V gene lost 0 bases and the J gene lost 2 bases, with 7 bases spanning the gap. Germline V lookup: CDR1 MGHDK, CDR2 SYGVNS. CDR3 length: 14 amino acids. The CDR3 region is CASSEYHGNYGYTF. The CDR3 coding sequence is TGTGCCAGCAGTGAATATCACGGAAACTATGGCTACACCTTC.

V gene TRBV29-1 combines with J gene TRBJ2-3, with D unclear. The V and J ends lost 1 base and 5 bases respectively, with 16 bases between them. There are 15 residues in the CDR3. Germline CDR1 and CDR2: SQVTM and ANQGSEA. The CDR3 DNA reads as TGCAGCGTTGAAGGGCCCAAGAGGCTTGGAGATACGCAGTATTTT. As protein: CSVEGPKRLGDTQYF.

Only a few counts were recorded for this clone. The CDR3 nucleotides read TGTGCCAGCAGTTTCCGGACACTAAATCAGCCCCAGCATTTT. It yields the protein CASSFRTLNQPQHF. This chain uses TRBV28 with TRBJ1-5; possibly TRBD1 for D (5 bases). This CDR3 region has 14 residues. The germline V gene has CDR1 MDHEN and CDR2 SYDVKM. V shed 3 bases and J shed 4 bases, with 10 bases lying between them.

In its sample, this clone was seen once. The V gene is TRBV7-3, the J gene TRBJ1-2; D perhaps matches TRBD1 (6 bases). The V gene's germline CDR1 is SGHTA and CDR2 FQGTGA. Between the trimmed V and J ends, which lost 4 bases and 8 bases, there was a span of 20 bases. The CDR3 is made up of 15 amino acids. The CDR3 coding sequence is TGTGCCAGCAGCTCCGTTGGGGGCGCGGGAGGAGGCTACACCTTC. This sequence encodes CASSSVGGAGGGYTF.

This rearrangement joins TRBV30 to TRBJ1-2; 8 bases are a match to TRBD1. The J segment lost 4 bases and the V segment lost 7 bases, leaving 11 bases of the junction unmatched. The CDR3 runs 14 residues. The germline gives CDR1 GTSNPN, CDR2 SVGIG (reference sequence). DNA for the CDR3: TGTGCCTTTACCTCTACCGGGACAGGCTATGGCTACACCTTC. It codes for CAFTSTGTGYGYTF.

The chain links TRBV28 to TRBJ1-2, with no clear D. The CDR3 consists of 13 residues. Trimming shortened V by 7 bases and J by 0 bases, and 9 bases separated the two germline ends. Per the germline V gene, CDR1 is MDHEN and CDR2 is SYDVKM. The CDR3 loop is CASTIQTNYGYTF. For the CDR3, the DNA is TGTGCCAGCACAATACAGACTAACTATGGCTACACCTTC.

The chain is built from TRBV2 and TRBJ1-1, with D possibly TRBD1 on 5 matching bases. CDR3 length: 15 residues. V was pared by 3 bases and J by 0 bases, with 11 bases between. The germline CDR1 and CDR2 sequences are SNHLY and FYNNEI. The CDR3 DNA reads TGTGCCAGCAGTGATAGACAGACCATGAACACTGAAGCTTTCTTT. As protein: CASSDRQTMNTEAFF.

V and J are TRBV5-4 and TRBJ2-7; 10 bases align to TRBD1. The V segment lost 3 bases and the J segment 2 bases; nucleotides outside the gene matches: 8. The CDR3 consists of 16 residues. In germline, CDR1 is SGHNT, CDR2 YYREEE (reference sequence). This chain's CDR3 is CASSSPGQGTAYEQYF. The CDR3, as DNA: TGTGCCAGCAGCTCCCCGGGACAGGGGACGGCCTACGAGCAGTACTTC.